The rows below give T cell receptor beta chains drawn from one sample of a study of T cell clonotyping in hematopoietic cell transplantation. Repertoires were generated with immunoSEQ multiplex PCR, while TCRdb's copy carries only in-frame clones and drops some. The repertoire holds thousands of clones, with nearly 80% as singletons. The specimen comprised PBMCs, sampled 180 days after allogeneic stem cell transplant. The receptor set was obtained from a male patient aged 35 to 55 who had an allogeneic stem cell transplant from a related donor, so the T cells may come from the graft donor. Some clones in this sample may be carry-over from other donors' samples. The CDR3 runs from the conserved cysteine through the conserved F or W. The D gene is left open where the match is weak. The size field is filled for only some rows; it gives once, few, many or a size class.

j_gene,d_gene,v_gene,abundance,CDR3nt,CDR3aa
TRBJ2-7,NA,TRBV20-1,NA,TGCAGTGCTGCTTCTGGGTACGAGCAGTACTTC,CSAASGYEQYF
TRBJ2-3,NA,TRBV11-2,NA,TGTGCCGTCGGGGGGCTTTTGGATACGCAGTATTTT,CAVGGLLDTQYF
TRBJ1-5,NA,TRBV11-3,NA,TGTGCCAGCAGAACAGTTGCTTGTAGCAATCAGCCCCAGCATTTT,CASRTVACSNQPQHF
TRBJ2-2,NA,TRBV6-5,NA,TGTGCCAGCAAGAACAGAAACACCGGGGAGCTGTTTTTT,CASKNRNTGELFF
TRBJ1-1,NA,TRBV6-1,NA,TGTGCCAGCAGTGATCAAGGGGGGAACACTGAAGCTTTCTTT,CASSDQGGNTEAFF
TRBJ2-7,NA,TRBV27,NA,TGTGCCAGCAGCCGTACAGGGTACTACGAGCAGTACTTC,CASSRTGYYEQYF
TRBJ2-7,TRBD2,TRBV6-5,NA,TGTGCCAGCAGTGCGGGCGGGGGAACCTACGAGCAGTACTTC,CASSAGGGTYEQYF
TRBJ2-7,NA,TRBV5-1,few,TGCGCCAGCAGCCGAACGCCCAGCCGGTACTTC,CASSRTPSRYF
TRBJ1-1,NA,TRBV12-5,NA,TGTGCTAGTGGTCCGGACCTGAACACTGAAGCTTTCTTT,CASGPDLNTEAFF
TRBJ1-2,NA,TRBV5-6,NA,TGTGCCAGCAGCTTGGGTCGGACGAACTATGGCTACACCTTC,CASSLGRTNYGYTF
TRBJ2-5,TRBD2,TRBV4-3,NA,TGCGCCAGCAGCCAAGATTCGACTAGCGGGGGGGCGGTGACCCAGTACTTC,CASSQDSTSGGAVTQYF
TRBJ2-7,NA,TRBV2,NA,TGTGCCAGCAGGATTCCCGGAAGCCTTAAGGGCTACGAGCAGTACTTC,CASRIPGSLKGYEQYF
TRBJ1-1,TRBD1,TRBV6-6,NA,TGTGCCAGCAGTTCGGGACAGCTCCAGAACACTGAAGCTTTCTTT,CASSSGQLQNTEAFF
TRBJ2-7,NA,TRBV29-1,NA,TGCAGCGCTGACCCCGGGCCTCCCTACGAGCAGTACTTC,CSADPGPPYEQYF
TRBJ2-1,NA,TRBV7-3,few,TGTGCCAGCAGCTTAAGGCGGGCAGGGGCCTCGGTGGATGAGCAGTTCTTC,CASSLRRAGASVDEQFF
TRBJ1-2,NA,TRBV10-3,NA,TGTGCCATCAGTGTCAGGGACGAGGCCTATGGCTACACCTTC,CAISVRDEAYGYTF
TRBJ1-2,NA,TRBV5-6,NA,TGTGCCAGCAGCTTTCTCGCCTCTAACTATGGCTACACCTTC,CASSFLASNYGYTF
TRBJ2-3,TRBD1,TRBV7-3,NA,TGTGCCAGCAGCTTGACAGGGGGCAACACAGATACGCAGTATTTT,CASSLTGGNTDTQYF
TRBJ1-4,NA,TRBV5-1,NA,TGCGCCAGCAGCAGCTCCGGGACGACTAATGAAAAACTGTTTTTT,CASSSSGTTNEKLFF
TRBJ1-2,NA,TRBV6-5,NA,TGTGCCAGCAGTTACGCCAGAAACTATGGCTACACCTTC,CASSYARNYGYTF
TRBJ1-1,TRBD1,TRBV7-2,NA,TGTGCCAGCAGCTTAGAGGGCAGGGGGCGCACTGAAGCTTTCTTT,CASSLEGRGRTEAFF
TRBJ1-2,TRBD1,TRBV5-1,NA,TGCGCCAGCAGCTTGTCAGGGACAGGGGCCGACTATCCTAACTATGGCTACACCTTC,CASSLSGTGADYPNYGYTF
TRBJ1-6,NA,TRBV5-4,NA,TGTGCCAGCAGCTCAAAAACGGGGGGCAGAGATAATTCACCCCTCCACTTT,CASSSKTGGRDNSPLHF
TRBJ2-7,TRBD1,TRBV5-1,NA,TGCGCCAGCAGGGGGACAGCTACCTACGAGCAGTACTTC,CASRGTATYEQYF
TRBJ2-5,NA,TRBV9,NA,TGTGCCAGCAGCGTAGGAGGAGAGACCCAGTACTTC,CASSVGGETQYF
TRBJ1-1,NA,TRBV7-6,NA,TGTGCCAGCAGCGCAGACCTGAACACTGAAGCTTTCTTT,CASSADLNTEAFF
TRBJ2-5,NA,TRBV30,NA,TGTGCCTGGAGTGTAAGTAGGGTCAGGTCACAAGAGACCCAGTACTTC,CAWSVSRVRSQETQYF
TRBJ2-3,TRBD2,TRBV30,NA,TGTGCCTGGAGTGTAAGCGTAGCGGGGGGAGATACGCAGTATTTT,CAWSVSVAGGDTQYF
TRBJ2-7,NA,TRBV6-1,NA,TGTGCCAGCAGTGAATTTTTAGGGACGGAAATCGCCTACGAGCAGTACTTC,CASSEFLGTEIAYEQYF
TRBJ1-6,NA,TRBV6-5,NA,TGTGCCAGCAAAAAAGGGGAATCCTATAATTCACCCCTCCACTTT,CASKKGESYNSPLHF
TRBJ1-1,NA,TRBV9,few,TGTGCCACTACCCGGGGCAGAGAGAACACTGAAGCTTTCTTT,CATTRGRENTEAFF
TRBJ1-4,TRBD1,TRBV7-6,NA,TGTGCCAGCAGCTTAGATGACAGGGATATTAATGAAAAACTGTTTTTT,CASSLDDRDINEKLFF
TRBJ1-2,NA,TRBV6-5,once,TGTGCCAGCAGTTACTCGGAGAACTATGGCTACACCTTC,CASSYSENYGYTF
TRBJ2-2,NA,TRBV5-5,NA,TGTGCCAGCAGTCCTCAGGAAGGCCCGCACACCGGGGAGCTGTTTTTT,CASSPQEGPHTGELFF
TRBJ2-1,TRBD2,TRBV7-2,NA,TGTGCCAGCAGCTTAGCCGGGACTAGCAGCTACAATGAGCAGTTCTTC,CASSLAGTSSYNEQFF
TRBJ2-5,NA,TRBV5-4,NA,TGTGCCAGCAGCTTGTATCGAGCGGGCCCACCGGGGACCCAGTACTTC,CASSLYRAGPPGTQYF
TRBJ2-1,NA,TRBV27,few,TGTGCCAGCAGTACTAACAGCGACCCCTACTACAATGAGCAGTTCTTC,CASSTNSDPYYNEQFF
TRBJ1-1,NA,TRBV5-6,NA,TGTGCCAGCAGCTTGGTTCTAGTGAACACTGAAGCTTTCTTT,CASSLVLVNTEAFF
TRBJ1-1,TRBD1,TRBV29-1,NA,TGCAGCGTTTACAGGGGAAGGAACACTGAAGCTTTCTTT,CSVYRGRNTEAFF
TRBJ1-4,NA,TRBV5-1,NA,TGCGCCAGCAGCTTGACAGGGAGGGGAGCTAATGAAAAACTGTTTTTT,CASSLTGRGANEKLFF
TRBJ1-3,TRBD1,TRBV5-1,once,TGCGCCAGCAGCCCCCTGGACAGGCTTGGAAACACCATATATTTT,CASSPLDRLGNTIYF
TRBJ2-3,NA,TRBV2,NA,TGTGCCAGCAGCGAAACCTATTTATCATCTGATACGCAGTATTTT,CASSETYLSSDTQYF
TRBJ2-2,NA,TRBV29-1,NA,TGCAGCGTTCGAGGGGCCCGGGGTCTCACCGGGGAGCTGTTTTTT,CSVRGARGLTGELFF
TRBJ2-5,NA,TRBV5-6,NA,TGTGCCAGCAGCTCTGCCGGGGGCCAAGAGACCCAGTACTTC,CASSSAGGQETQYF
TRBJ2-1,TRBD1,TRBV6-5,once,TGTGCCAGCAGTTACTCGGTCAGGGGGAGAAATGAGCAGTTCTTC,CASSYSVRGRNEQFF
TRBJ1-6,NA,TRBV19,NA,TGTGCCAGTAGTAGAGTGACAGCTAATAATTCACCCCTCCACTTT,CASSRVTANNSPLHF
TRBJ2-6,NA,TRBV4-2,NA,TGTGCCAGCAGCTTTATGTCCGGAGACGGGGCCAACGTCCTGACTTTC,CASSFMSGDGANVLTF
TRBJ2-2,TRBD2,TRBV27,NA,TGTGCCAGCAGGGGGGGGACGGCCGCGAACACCGGGGAGCTGTTTTTT,CASRGGTAANTGELFF
TRBJ2-3,NA,TRBV5-1,few,TGCGCCAGTAGCCAGGCAGATACGCAGTATTTT,CASSQADTQYF
TRBJ2-5,TRBD1,TRBV6-4,NA,TGTGCCAGCAGCAGGAAGACAGGGCGAGAGACCCAGTACTTC,CASSRKTGRETQYF
TRBJ2-1,TRBD2,TRBV5-4,NA,TGTGCCAGCAGTTTGACTAGCGGCATAAACAATGAGCAGTTCTTC,CASSLTSGINNEQFF
TRBJ1-4,NA,TRBV13,once,TGTGCCAGCAGCAGGGGCCTCCCGACTAATGAAAAACTGTTTTTT,CASSRGLPTNEKLFF
TRBJ2-7,TRBD1,TRBV5-1,NA,TGCGCCAGCAACGGACAGGCCTACGAGCAGTACTTC,CASNGQAYEQYF
TRBJ2-7,TRBD1,TRBV27,once,TGTGCCAGTCGCCTCCAGGGGGCATCCTACGAGCAGTACTTC,CASRLQGASYEQYF
TRBJ1-2,NA,TRBV6-5,NA,TGTGCCAGCAGTTTTCAGAGTAACTATGGCTACACCTTC,CASSFQSNYGYTF
TRBJ1-2,NA,TRBV27,NA,TGTGCCAGCAGTTTAGGGGGGCAGGGAGCTAACTATGGCTACACCTTC,CASSLGGQGANYGYTF
TRBJ1-6,NA,TRBV10-3,NA,TGTGCCATCAGTGAGAACCAAAATTCACCCCTCCACTTT,CAISENQNSPLHF
TRBJ1-3,NA,TRBV30,once,TGTGCCTGGAGTATCACCGGGAGGAGCTCTGGAAACACCATATATTTT,CAWSITGRSSGNTIYF
TRBJ1-2,NA,TRBV15,NA,TGTGCCACCAGCAGAGATTTGGGGGGCGGTTTAGGCTACACCTTC,CATSRDLGGGLGYTF
TRBJ1-6,TRBD1,TRBV6-5,NA,TGTGCCAGCAGTTACTCGGGGGACAGGGCAAATTCACCCCTCCACTTT,CASSYSGDRANSPLHF